This T cell receptor beta chain came from a study of T cell repertoires in cytomegalovirus infection. This clonotype was found a few times. Per germline, CDR1 MRHNA and CDR2 SNTAGT. V lost 4 bases, J lost 4 bases, and 6 bases stayed unmatched. This CDR3 comprises 16 residues. TCRdb re-called the reads through MiXCR, storing one row per CDR3 protein. Here the sample spans a few hundred thousand distinct CDR3 sequences, approximately 15% being singletons. The sequence came from a human donor in good health (CMV status not recorded). Some clones in this sample may be carry-over from other donors' samples. The J gene is TRBJ2-3, the V gene TRBV6-4, with TRBD1 matching over 12 bases. The sequenced sample consisted of CD8+ T cells from PBMCs. The DNA for the CDR3 is TGTGCCAGCAGTGTATATGGGACAGGGGGCCCAGATACGCAGTATTTT. Protein sequence: CASSVYGTGGPDTQYF.